The clone carrying this T cell receptor (beta chain) was recorded a few times. This entry is derived from a study of blood T cell repertoires in COVID-19. For the study at large: The United States, Italy and Spain supplied acute and convalescent COVID-19 samples. PBMCs, B-cell-depleted T cells, or T cells were the source of the cDNA or gDNA that made up the material.

While infection was still active, Seattle patients were enrolled and then followed longitudinally. CDR3 length: 17 amino acids. With V trimmed by 1 base and J by 3 bases, 10 bases remained unmatched. Germline V gene sequence: CDR1 MGHRA, CDR2 YSYEKL. The data were produced by immunoSEQ multiplex PCR, yet TCRdb's version contains in-frame clones alone and is incomplete. The repertoire has 200,000 to 250,000 clones, 85% to 90% of them found once; the top ten carry under 3.5%. The rearrangement links TRBV4-1 to TRBJ2-7; TRBD2 matches 9 bases. Input material: peripheral blood. The TCR originated in a man in his thirties or forties with COVID-19, enrolled during active disease. The CDR3 DNA reads TGCGCCAGCAGCCAAGTCTCTCCGGGACTAGCTCACTACGAGCAGTACTTC. It codes for CASSQVSPGLAHYEQYF.